This T cell receptor (beta chain) was documented in a study of blood T cell repertoires in COVID-19. Which cohort a participant joined came from the clinical history participants gave. CDR1 is MDHEN, CDR2 SYDVKM, per germline. Trimming shortened V by 5 bases and J by 4 bases, and 18 bases separated the two germline ends. The CDR3 covers 16 residues. In the study's own analysis: Using reference gene primer amplification, nucleated cell counts were estimated. Sequencing was performed with immunoSEQ multiplex PCR; in TCRdb, only in-frame clones are kept and a portion is missing. V and J calls and clone size are those listed in that table; D and trimming were worked out from the DNA. This sample carries 140,000 to 150,000 clones, approximately 90% of them seen once, and the ten largest clones take around 4.5%.

The material sequenced was PBMCs or T cells enriched from blood (not recorded which). The origin of this receptor is a man aged 50 to 60 who had recovered from COVID-19. The chain has TRBV28 and TRBJ1-3; TRBD1 might be the D (5 bases). For the CDR3, the DNA is TGTGCCAGCAGTCGCGGGACTACCTTCTTAGGAAACACCATATATTTT. It specifies CASSRGTTFLGNTIYF.